This T cell receptor (beta chain) was observed in a study of vaccination and CD4 T cells after COVID-19. This clonotype was detected a few times. The antigen remains undetermined. At the Johns Hopkins FTIC core, DNA taken from cultured CD4+ T cells was sequenced by way of the Oncomine TCR Beta short-read assay. TCRdb re-called the PCR reads with MiXCR, one entry per CDR3 protein. This sample has under 25,000 distinct CDR3 sequences, with 40% to 50% found just once. Indicated treatment: approximately 11-day PBMC culture with coronavirus spike peptide pools or control peptides (ViraFEST assay). V was shortened by 6 bases and J by 2 bases, with 10 bases between the two germline ends. From germline, CDR1 is MRHNA and CDR2 SNTAGT. The CDR3 sequence is 13 residues long.

This chain joins TRBV6-4 and TRBJ1-1; D possibly corresponds to TRBD1 (5 bases). Sequencing input: cultured CD4+ T cells from blood. The receptor's source is a human donor with COVID-19. The CDR3, as DNA: TGTGCCAGCAGCGCGGGACCAAACACTGAAGCTTTCTTT. Residues: CASSAGPNTEAFF.